Following are 17 T cell receptor beta chains from one sample sequenced in a study of cytotoxic CD8 clonotypes in ibrutinib-treated CLL. The method was immunoSEQ multiplex PCR; TCRdb's version includes in-frame clones alone and lacks a portion of them. Of 160,000 or so clones in the sample, under 85% were seen once. The sequencing used PBMCs, collected after 24 months of ibrutinib treatment. The source of these receptors is a human donor with chronic lymphocytic leukemia.

V usage is TRBV7-9 and J usage is TRBJ2-1, with a weak D call TRBD2 (6 bases). Germline lookup yields CDR1 SEHNR and CDR2 FQNEAQ (reference sequence). The CDR3 consists of 16 residues. Trimming took off 2 bases at V and 4 bases at J, with 15 bases between the two ends. CDR3 in amino acids: CASSLSGSGAYNEQFF. The CDR3, as DNA: TGTGCCAGCAGCTTAAGCGGTAGCGGAGCTTACAATGAGCAGTTCTTC.

The chain is built from TRBV28 and TRBJ1-2, with D perhaps matching TRBD1 (6 bases). Trimming stripped 5 bases from V and 5 bases from J, with 15 bases between. Germline-derived CDR1 and CDR2 are MDHEN and SYDVKM. The CDR3 spans 14 residues. The CDR3 spells CASSPSDRPYGYTF. The CDR3 nucleotides are TGTGCCAGCAGTCCCTCGGACAGACCTTATGGCTACACCTTC.

The chain employs TRBV27 and TRBJ2-3, with 15 bases identical to TRBD2. The CDR3 has 17 amino acids. Germline loops: CDR1 MNHEY, CDR2 SMNVEV (reference sequence). The V segment lost 5 bases and the J segment 5 bases; nucleotides outside the gene matches: 8. CDR3 in amino acids: CASSRWTSGRAGDTQYF. DNA of the CDR3: TGTGCCAGCAGTCGCTGGACTAGCGGGAGGGCAGGAGATACGCAGTATTTT.

Only one count was recorded for this clone. For the CDR3, the DNA is TGTGCCAGCAGAGCGGACAGGGCGTATGAAGCTTTCTTT. It codes for CASRADRAYEAFF. V gene TRBV2 combines with J gene TRBJ1-1; 8 nucleotides match TRBD1. Germline V gene lookup returns CDR1 SNHLY and CDR2 FYNNEI. The CDR3 runs 13 residues. After removal of 6 bases from V and 7 bases from J, the junction contained 7 bases not matched to a gene.

This chain links TRBV5-1 with TRBJ2-7; 7 nucleotides match TRBD2. In germline, CDR1 is SGHRS, CDR2 YFSETQ. Unmatched junction bases numbered 11, after V lost 1 base and J lost 7 bases. There are 15 residues in the CDR3. CDR3: CASSLSVAGVGEQYF. DNA of the CDR3: TGCGCCAGCAGCTTGTCAGTCGCGGGAGTGGGTGAGCAGTACTTC. Based on the CDR3 plus reference TRBV5-1 and TRBJ2-7, the full variable domain is KAGVTQTPRYLIKTRGQQVTLSCSPISGHRSVSWYQQTPGQGLQFLFEYFSETQRNKGNFPGRFSGRQFSNSRSEMNVSTLELGDSALYLCASSLSVAGVGEQYFGPGTRLTVT.

J is TRBJ1-2 and V is TRBV6-5, with 10 bases identical to TRBD1. V gave up 2 bases and J gave up 5 bases; unmatched junction bases: 2. CDR3 length equals 14 residues. Germline CDR1 reads MNHEY; CDR2 reads SVGAGI. In nucleotides, the CDR3 is TGTGCCAGCAGTTACGGGACAGGGGAATATGGCTACACCTTC. This encodes CASSYGTGEYGYTF.

The chain carries TRBV10-1 and TRBJ1-2; D not resolved. Germline V gene lookup returns CDR1 WNHNN and CDR2 SYGVQD (reference sequence). The CDR3 consists of 13 residues. V lost 6 bases and J 2 bases, leaving 10 bases between the germline ends. The chain's CDR3 is CASSYDMNYGYTF. CDR3 DNA sequence: TGCGCCAGCAGCTACGACATGAACTATGGCTACACCTTC.

The genes are TRBV10-3 and TRBJ1-2; TRBD1 is a possible D gene (5 bases). Trimming removed 2 bases from V and 7 bases from J, with 17 bases in between. This CDR3 is 15 amino acids long. From germline, CDR1 is ENHRY and CDR2 SYGVKD. This CDR3 is CAISEGAGRSGGYTF. DNA for the CDR3: TGTGCCATCAGTGAGGGGGCAGGGAGAAGTGGTGGCTACACCTTC.

V and J are TRBV4-3 and TRBJ2-1; TRBD2 agrees at 9 bases. J lost 7 bases, V lost 8 bases, and 12 bases had no gene match. Germline assignment: CDR1 LGHNA and CDR2 YSLEER. The CDR3 loop spans 15 amino acids. In nucleotides, the CDR3 is TGCGCCAGCCGTCCGGGACTAGCTATACGGAATGAGCAGTTCTTC. Its translation: CASRPGLAIRNEQFF.

The chain links TRBV28 to TRBJ2-7; 12 bases fit TRBD2. CDR3 length equals 16 residues. V lost 5 bases and J lost 6; bases outside the gene matches: 11. Per germline, CDR1 MDHEN and CDR2 SYDVKM. The CDR3 bases are TGTGCCAGCAGTCCCCTAGGGGGACTAGCGGGCGGCGAGCAGTACTTC. This gives the protein CASSPLGGLAGGEQYF.

For the CDR3, the DNA is TGCGCCAGCAGCCAAGAAGAGGGATTACAGGGGGCGGGAGATGGCTACACCTTC. It specifies CASSQEEGLQGAGDGYTF. The chain joins TRBV4-1 to TRBJ1-2, with 9 positions matching TRBD1. The CDR3 runs to 18 residues. V shed 0 bases, J shed 6 bases, and the junction held 14 bases outside the gene matches. Germline V CDR1 and CDR2: MGHRA, YSYEKL.

The gene calls are TRBV9 and TRBJ2-7; D perhaps matches TRBD2 (5 bases). From germline, CDR1 is SGDLS and CDR2 YYNGEE. Trimming took 0 bases from V and 4 from J, leaving 17 bases between them. The CDR3 is 16 residues long. The CDR3: CASSVAPRGSGYEQYF. The CDR3 DNA sequence: TGTGCCAGCAGCGTAGCCCCCCGGGGATCGGGATACGAGCAGTACTTC.

This clone showed up just once. The chain uses TRBV5-1 and TRBJ1-3; no firm D call. This CDR3 is 16 amino acids long. CDR1 and CDR2 from the germline V gene are SGHRS and YFSETQ. Trimming took 4 bases from V and 0 from J, leaving 14 bases between them. This chain's CDR3 is CASSQSHWDSGNTIYF. CDR3 nucleotide sequence: TGCGCCAGCAGCCAATCACATTGGGACTCTGGAAACACCATATATTTT.

The gene calls are TRBV5-1 and TRBJ2-3; 12 bases match TRBD2. The V gene end was trimmed by 7 bases and the J gene end by 5 bases; junction bases not matched to a gene: 5. The CDR3 totals 14 residues. Germline values: CDR1 SGHRS, CDR2 YFSETQ. CDR3 nucleotides: TGCGCCAGCTCTAGCGGGGGGGTTTTAGATACGCAGTATTTT. This translates into CASSSGGVLDTQYF.

This chain connects TRBV4-1 to TRBJ1-3; 9 nucleotides line up with TRBD1. CDR1 is MGHRA and CDR2 is YSYEKL in the germline V gene. The CDR3 is made up of 17 amino acids. J gave up 2 bases and V 5 bases, and 10 bases lay outside the gene matches. CDR3 in DNA: TGCGCCAGCAGCAGACTCCGGGACAGGGTTACTGGAAACACCATATATTTT. This translates into CASSRLRDRVTGNTIYF.

The chain is built from TRBV12-5 and TRBJ2-6; perhaps TRBD1 as D (6 bases). The CDR3 totals 19 residues. Germline V lookup: CDR1 LGHNT, CDR2 FRNRAP. V lost 4 bases and J lost 1, with 20 bases in between. The CDR3, as DNA: TGTGCTAGTGGTTCCATCTCAGACAGGATAGCATCTGGGGCCAACGTCCTGACTTTC. It is translated as CASGSISDRIASGANVLTF.

V and J are TRBV4-2 and TRBJ2-1; a weak D match, TRBD1 (6 bases). The CDR3 is 14 residues long. The germline V and J ends were trimmed by 1 base and 5 bases, with 9 bases remaining between them. Germline CDR1 LGHNA, CDR2 YNFKEQ. CDR3 region: CASSQAAGDNEQFF. The CDR3 nucleotides are TGTGCCAGCAGCCAAGCGGCAGGGGACAATGAGCAGTTCTTC.